This is a list of T cell receptor beta chains from one sample in a study of cytomegalovirus exposure and HLA in healthy donors. Assay: immunoSEQ multiplex PCR; the TCRdb copy retains only in-frame clones and omits some. The table shows over 85,000 clones, with around 90% occurring only once. The sequencing sample was made of PBMCs. These receptors all stem from a woman between 18 and 29 years old in good health and CMV-seronegative. Each CDR3 is given with its conserved first and last residue. A D gene is named only where the DNA matches it firmly. Clone size is stated in some rows and not others, as once, few, many or a class when expanded.

v_gene	j_gene	abundance	d_gene	CDR3nt	CDR3aa
TRBV27	TRBJ1-2	-	-	TGTGCCAGCAGTTTGGGGCGGGGGAACTATGGCTACACCTTC	CASSLGRGNYGYTF
TRBV7-2	TRBJ2-3	-	-	TGTGCCAGCAGCTTAGAAATTGGGGGGAGAACAGATACGCAGTATTTT	CASSLEIGGRTDTQYF
TRBV2	TRBJ2-5	-	-	TGTGCCAGCCGTCGAGGCGGAGAGACCCAGTACTTC	CASRRGGETQYF
TRBV28	TRBJ2-7	once	-	TGTGCCAGCAGTTTGCAAGGACTTGCCTACGAGCAGTACTTC	CASSLQGLAYEQYF
TRBV7-2	TRBJ1-2	-	-	TGTGCCAGCAGCATACAGGGTTTCTATGGCTACACCTTC	CASSIQGFYGYTF
TRBV5-1	TRBJ2-5	-	-	TGCGCCAGCAGCTTCGGTGGAGAGACCCAGTACTTC	CASSFGGETQYF
TRBV19	TRBJ1-1	-	-	TGTGCCAGTAGTATATCTCCTGAAGCTTTCTTT	CASSISPEAFF
TRBV7-2	TRBJ2-1	-	-	TGTGCCAGCAGCTTAACCGTGGCAGAACCCTACAATGAGCAGTTCTTC	CASSLTVAEPYNEQFF
TRBV30	TRBJ1-4	-	-	TGTGCCTGGAGTGTACCGCGACAGCCAACTAATGAAAAACTGTTTTTT	CAWSVPRQPTNEKLFF
TRBV25-1	TRBJ1-1	-	TRBD1	TGTGCCAGCAGAGGGCTGGGGACAGGGGGGGGCACTGAAGCTTTCTTT	CASRGLGTGGGTEAFF
TRBV6-5	TRBJ1-4	once	-	TGTGCCAGCAGGCAGGTTTATAATGAAAAACTGTTTTTT	CASRQVYNEKLFF
TRBV29-1	TRBJ2-7	-	TRBD2	TGCAGCGTTGAGACTAGCGGGAGGGTCTACGAGCAGTACTTC	CSVETSGRVYEQYF
TRBV19	TRBJ2-5	-	TRBD1	TGTGCCAGTAGTATAACGAGGGACAGGGCGGAGGAGACCCAGTACTTC	CASSITRDRAEETQYF
TRBV6-6	TRBJ1-5	once	-	TGTGCCAGCAGCTCGTTAAATAGCAATCAGCCCCAGCATTTT	CASSSLNSNQPQHF
TRBV7-9	TRBJ2-2	-	TRBD1	TGTGCCAGCAGCTTAGGGTCAGGGGGCAACACCGGGGAGCTGTTTTTT	CASSLGSGGNTGELFF
TRBV5-1	TRBJ2-3	-	-	TGCGCCAGCAGCTTGGAACCCGCGGGCGCAGATACGCAGTATTTT	CASSLEPAGADTQYF
TRBV19	TRBJ1-2	-	-	TGTGCCAGTAGTACCCTCGAGACTCTGGGCTATGGCTACACCTTC	CASSTLETLGYGYTF
TRBV6-1	TRBJ2-7	-	-	TGTGCCAGCAGCCTCCCGGGACTCCTCTCCTACGAGCAGTACTTC	CASSLPGLLSYEQYF
TRBV13	TRBJ2-5	-	-	TGTGCCAGCAGCTTAGCATTGACAAAGGAAGAGACCCAGTACTTC	CASSLALTKEETQYF
TRBV6-1	TRBJ1-5	-	-	TGTGCCAGCAGTCTTAGAAGGGGGGGTAATCAGCCCCAGCATTTT	CASSLRRGGNQPQHF
TRBV10-2	TRBJ2-3	-	TRBD2	TGCGCCAGCAGTGGGGAGCGGGGGGGCACAGATACGCAGTATTTT	CASSGERGGTDTQYF
TRBV7-6	TRBJ2-5	-	-	TGTGCCAGCAGCAAAAGTAGGGGGAGTCAAGAGACCCAGTACTTC	CASSKSRGSQETQYF
TRBV30	TRBJ2-5	-	-	TGTGCCTGGAGTGAGGGGAATCAAGAGACCCAGTACTTC	CAWSEGNQETQYF
TRBV4-1	TRBJ2-5	-	-	TGCGCCAGCAGCCAAGATACCGGGGAGGCAGGGCGATCGGGAGAGACCCAGTACTTC	CASSQDTGEAGRSGETQYF
TRBV5-5	TRBJ1-5	once	TRBD1	TGTGCCAGCAGTTTGACAGGGGGAAGCCAGCCCCAGCATTTT	CASSLTGGSQPQHF
TRBV5-8	TRBJ1-1	-	TRBD1	TGTGCCAGCAGCTCTGACACGGACAGGGCGAACACTGAAGCTTTCTTT	CASSSDTDRANTEAFF
TRBV7-2	TRBJ2-5	once	TRBD2	TGTGCCAGCAGCTTAGGAGCGGGGGTACGGAAGACCCAGTACTTC	CASSLGAGVRKTQYF
TRBV4-3	TRBJ2-7	few	TRBD2	TGCGCCAGCAGCCAGGAACTAGCGGGACGGGCCCACTACGAGCAGTACTTC	CASSQELAGRAHYEQYF
TRBV2	TRBJ2-1	-	TRBD2	TGTGCCAGCAGTGAGAGCGCTAGCGGGTCAACCAATGAGCAGTTCTTC	CASSESASGSTNEQFF
TRBV10-3	TRBJ2-1	-	TRBD2	TGTGCCATCAAAGGTTGGCGGGGGAACAATGAGCAGTTCTTC	CAIKGWRGNNEQFF
TRBV27	TRBJ1-2	-	TRBD1	TGTGCCAGCTGCCGACAGGGAAAAGGGTATGGCTACACCTTC	CASCRQGKGYGYTF
TRBV5-1	TRBJ1-3	-	-	TGCGCCAGCAGCGAAAACAGCGGGTCCTCTGGAAACACCATATATTTT	CASSENSGSSGNTIYF
TRBV5-1	TRBJ2-1	-	-	TGCGCCAGCAGCTTGGTAGGGGTAAGCACACAGTTCTTC	CASSLVGVSTQFF
TRBV6-5	TRBJ1-5	-	-	TGTGCCAGCAGTTACGGGAGCGATCAGCCCCAGCATTTT	CASSYGSDQPQHF
TRBV27	TRBJ2-7	-	-	TGTGCCACTTTCGGCCTCGGGACTCCCTACGAGCAGTACTTC	CATFGLGTPYEQYF
TRBV28	TRBJ1-3	-	-	TGTGCCAGCAGTTTGGTTGGAGGGGTACAGTCTGGAAACACCATATATTTT	CASSLVGGVQSGNTIYF
TRBV19	TRBJ1-4	-	-	TGTGCCAGTAGTACCTACCACCCCAGGGGCAGGATTGAAAAACTGTTTTTT	CASSTYHPRGRIEKLFF
TRBV7-9	TRBJ2-3	-	TRBD2	TGTGCCAGCAGCTCATGGGGTAGCGGGGGAGACACAGATACGCAGTATTTT	CASSSWGSGGDTDTQYF
TRBV6-6	TRBJ2-3	few	-	TGTGCCAGCAGTTACTCGGAGACAGATACGCAGTATTTT	CASSYSETDTQYF
TRBV5-1	TRBJ2-1	-	TRBD2	TGCGCCAGACCCCGGGCTAGCGGGCTCAAAGATGAGCAGTTCTTC	CARPRASGLKDEQFF
TRBV4-1	TRBJ1-2	-	TRBD1	TGCGCCAGCAGCCAACCGGGACAGGGACACTATGGCTACACCTTC	CASSQPGQGHYGYTF
TRBV28	TRBJ1-3	-	-	TGTGCCAGCAGGAAAGCGACCGGATCTGGAAACACCATATATTTT	CASRKATGSGNTIYF
TRBV6-4	TRBJ2-2	-	TRBD1	TGTGCCAGCGGAGAACAGGGGGCGCAGGGGGAGCTGTTTTTT	CASGEQGAQGELFF
TRBV2	TRBJ2-7	few	-	TGTGCCAGCAGTGAGGGGCCAGCCTACGAGCAGTACTTC	CASSEGPAYEQYF
TRBV9	TRBJ2-3	-	-	TGTGCCAGCACCGGACCGAAAGGGGCCACAGATACGCAGTATTTT	CASTGPKGATDTQYF
TRBV9	TRBJ2-2	-	TRBD2	TGTGCCAGCAGCGTTGCTAGCGGGGGGGTTCGGAACACCGGGGAGCTGTTTTTT	CASSVASGGVRNTGELFF
TRBV27	TRBJ1-5	-	-	TGTGCCATTCAGGGGTCGGAGAGCAATCAGCCCCAGCATTTT	CAIQGSESNQPQHF